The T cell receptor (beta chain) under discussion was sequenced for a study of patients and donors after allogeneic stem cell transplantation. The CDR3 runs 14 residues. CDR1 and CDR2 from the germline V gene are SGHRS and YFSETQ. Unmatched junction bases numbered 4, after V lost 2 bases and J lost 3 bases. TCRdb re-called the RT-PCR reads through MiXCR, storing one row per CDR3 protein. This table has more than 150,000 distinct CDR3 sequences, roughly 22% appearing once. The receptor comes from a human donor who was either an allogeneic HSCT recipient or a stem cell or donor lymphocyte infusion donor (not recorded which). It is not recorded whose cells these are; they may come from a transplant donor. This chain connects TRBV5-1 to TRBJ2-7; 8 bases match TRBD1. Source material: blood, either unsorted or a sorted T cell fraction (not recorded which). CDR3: CASSFTGGNYEQYF. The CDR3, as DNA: TGCGCCAGCAGCTTTACAGGGGGGAACTACGAGCAGTACTTC.